Sequencing of this TCR beta chain was carried out in a study of T cell responses to AZD1222 COVID-19 vaccine. Overall study context: Second doses were pooled across both intervals (about 4 or about 12 weeks).

The data were produced by immunoSEQ multiplex PCR, yet TCRdb's version contains in-frame clones alone and is incomplete. The sample includes 100,000 to 150,000 clones, roughly 90% of them seen just once. Unmatched junction bases numbered 10, after V lost 2 bases and J lost 5 bases. This CDR3 is built from 16 residues. The germline V gene encodes CDR1 SEHNR and CDR2 FQNEAQ (reference sequence). With regard to this clone: The antigen is unknown.

The study, taken as a whole, reports: Receipt of two AZD1222 doses was followed by a rise in Spike-specific TCR breadth and depth.

V is TRBV7-9 and J is TRBJ2-5, with 8 bases aligning to TRBD2. Sequencing was performed on peripheral blood, taken on day 0 of AZD1222 vaccination. The TCR comes from an adult in good health. The DNA for the CDR3 is TGTGCCAGCAGCTTACGACGGGGGGGCCTGTTGGAGACCCAGTACTTC. It is translated as CASSLRRGGLLETQYF.